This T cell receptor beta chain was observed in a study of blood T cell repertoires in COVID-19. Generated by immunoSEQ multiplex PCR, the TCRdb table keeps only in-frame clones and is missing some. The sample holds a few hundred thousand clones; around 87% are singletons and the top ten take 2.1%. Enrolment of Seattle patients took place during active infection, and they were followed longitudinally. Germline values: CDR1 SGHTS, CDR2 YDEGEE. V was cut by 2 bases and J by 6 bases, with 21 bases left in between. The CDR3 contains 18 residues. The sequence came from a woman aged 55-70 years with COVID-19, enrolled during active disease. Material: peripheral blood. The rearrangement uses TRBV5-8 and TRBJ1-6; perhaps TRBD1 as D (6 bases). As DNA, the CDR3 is TGTGCCAGCAGCTTACTACAGGGAGCCTTTATAAGTAATTCACCCCTCCACTTT. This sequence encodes CASSLLQGAFISNSPLHF. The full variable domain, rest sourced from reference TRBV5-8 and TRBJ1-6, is EAGVTQSPTHLIKTRGQQATLRCSPISGHTSVYWYQQALGLGLQFLLWYDEGEERNRGNFPPRFSGRQFPNYSSELNVNALELEDSALYLCASSLLQGAFISNSPLHFGNGTRLTVT.